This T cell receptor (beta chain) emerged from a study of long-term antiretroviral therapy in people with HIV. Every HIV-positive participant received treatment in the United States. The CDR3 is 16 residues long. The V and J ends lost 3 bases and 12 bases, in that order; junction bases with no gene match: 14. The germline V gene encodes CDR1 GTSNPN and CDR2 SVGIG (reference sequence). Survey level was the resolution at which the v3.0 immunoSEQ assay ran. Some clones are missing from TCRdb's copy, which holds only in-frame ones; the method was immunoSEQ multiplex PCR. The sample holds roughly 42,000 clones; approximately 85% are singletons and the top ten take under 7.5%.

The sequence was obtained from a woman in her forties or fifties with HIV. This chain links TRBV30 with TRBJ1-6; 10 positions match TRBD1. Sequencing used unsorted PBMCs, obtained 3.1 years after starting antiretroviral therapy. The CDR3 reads CAWSLPRDRGRRPLHF. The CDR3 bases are TGTGCCTGGAGCCTCCCGCGGGACAGGGGAAGGCGACCCCTCCACTTT.